The T cell receptor (beta chain) described here comes from a study of monozygotic twins with inflammatory bowel disease. Germline assignment: CDR1 MNHNS and CDR2 SASEGT. There are 15 residues in the CDR3. TCRdb re-called the 5' RACE reads and gives one entry per CDR3 protein, without DNA. The sample data list around 410,000 distinct CDR3 sequences. The sequence was collected from a human donor with ulcerative colitis or Crohn's disease, or a healthy co-twin of an affected twin (not recorded which). This sequence joins TRBV6-1 and TRBJ1-5. Sequenced sample: blood. CDR3: CASSEAKGRHQPQHF.